These 6 T cell receptor beta chains came from one sample sequenced in a study of blood T cell repertoires in COVID-19. This table comes from immunoSEQ multiplex PCR, and its TCRdb copy is limited to in-frame clones, with some not included. The top ten hold 3.9% of the sample, which has 350,000 or so clones, about 92% seen once. Sequencing used peripheral blood. All receptors come from a woman aged 55-70 years with COVID-19, enrolled during active disease.

V and J are TRBV11-2 and TRBJ1-1; D is unclear. Germline V gene lookup returns CDR1 SGHAT and CDR2 FQNNGV. The CDR3 loop spans 12 amino acids. The ends were cut back, 5 bases at V and 3 bases at J, with 7 bases in the middle. The CDR3 sequence: CASSVADTEAFF. The CDR3 DNA sequence: TGTGCCAGCAGCGTGGCGGACACTGAAGCTTTCTTT.

This clone was seen once. The V and J genes are TRBV7-2 and TRBJ2-5; 8 nucleotides align to TRBD2. Germline CDR1 reads SGHTA; CDR2 reads FQGNSA. This CDR3 has 17 amino acids. V shed 2 bases and J 5 bases; nucleotides not matched to a gene: 13. The CDR3 bases are TGTGCCAGCAGCTTACGGGGTAGCGGGGAAAGGACGGAGACCCAGTACTTC. Translation gives CASSLRGSGERTETQYF.

CDR3 in amino acids: CASSPETGNINGYTF. The CDR3 DNA follows: TGTGCCAGCTCACCAGAAACAGGGAACATAAATGGCTACACCTTC. The chain is built from TRBV18 and TRBJ1-2; maybe TRBD1 (6 bases). The CDR3 runs to 15 residues. Trimming removed 2 bases from V and 6 bases from J, with 16 bases in between. From germline, CDR1 is KGHSH and CDR2 LQKENI.

V is TRBV12-3 or TRBV12-4 and J is TRBJ2-7, with 9 nucleotides matching TRBD1. Trimming removed 6 bases from V and 7 bases from J; junction bases left unmatched: 7. This CDR3 has 13 residues. The DNA of the CDR3 is TGTGCCAGCAGGCCGACAGGGGGACGGGAGCAGTACTTC. As protein: CASRPTGGREQYF.

This sequence joins TRBV3-1 (or the pseudogene TRBV3-2) and TRBJ1-2; D is ambiguous. Germline V CDR1 and CDR2: LGHDT, YNNKEL (reference sequence). The CDR3 is 15 residues long. The V end was cut by 8 bases, the J end by 3 bases, with 19 bases between. CDR3 sequence: CASSSSSGRYYGYTF. Here the CDR3 DNA reads TGTGCCAGCTCCTCAAGTTCTGGCAGATACTATGGCTACACCTTC.

The chain joins TRBV19 to TRBJ1-2; TRBD1 is a possible D gene (6 bases). The CDR3 is made up of 15 amino acids. Trimming pared 4 bases from V and 0 bases from J, leaving 12 bases between. From germline, CDR1 is LNHDA and CDR2 SQIVND (reference sequence). CDR3 residues: CASSRDRNPNYGYTF. The CDR3, as DNA: TGTGCCAGTAGTAGAGACAGGAACCCTAACTATGGCTACACCTTC.